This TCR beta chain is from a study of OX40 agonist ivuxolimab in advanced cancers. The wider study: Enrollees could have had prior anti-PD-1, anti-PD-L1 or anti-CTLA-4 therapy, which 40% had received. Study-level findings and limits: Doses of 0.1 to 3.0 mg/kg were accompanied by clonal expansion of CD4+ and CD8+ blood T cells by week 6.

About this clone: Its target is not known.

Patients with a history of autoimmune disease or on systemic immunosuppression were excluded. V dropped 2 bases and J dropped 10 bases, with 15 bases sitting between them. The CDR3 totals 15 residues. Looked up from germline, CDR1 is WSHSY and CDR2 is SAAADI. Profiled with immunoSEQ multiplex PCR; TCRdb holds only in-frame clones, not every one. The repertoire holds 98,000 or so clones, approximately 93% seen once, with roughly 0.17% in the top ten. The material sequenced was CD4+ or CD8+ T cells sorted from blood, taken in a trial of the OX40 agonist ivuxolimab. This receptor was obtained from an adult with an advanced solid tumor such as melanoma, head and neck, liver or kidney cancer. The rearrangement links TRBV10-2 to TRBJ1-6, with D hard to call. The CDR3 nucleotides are TGCGCCAGCAGTGAGGGGCTCGCTAACGCCTCACCCCTCCACTTT. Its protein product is CASSEGLANASPLHF.